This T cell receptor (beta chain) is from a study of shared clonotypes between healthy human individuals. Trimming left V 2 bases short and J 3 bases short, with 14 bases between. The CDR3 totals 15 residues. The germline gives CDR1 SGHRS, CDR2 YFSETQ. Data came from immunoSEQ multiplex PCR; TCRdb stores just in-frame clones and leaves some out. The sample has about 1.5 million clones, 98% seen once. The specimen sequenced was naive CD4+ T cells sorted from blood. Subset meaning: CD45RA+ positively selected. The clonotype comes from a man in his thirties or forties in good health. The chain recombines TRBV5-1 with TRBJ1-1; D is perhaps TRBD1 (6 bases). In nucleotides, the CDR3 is TGCGCCAGCAGCTTAGAATTAACAGGGTACACTGAAGCTTTCTTT. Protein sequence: CASSLELTGYTEAFF.